This T cell receptor beta chain was observed in a study of blood T cell repertoires in COVID-19. Whole-study context: Researchers got acute and convalescent COVID-19 samples from the United States, Italy and Spain.

In the authors' workflow: Reference gene primer amplification gave nucleated cell count estimates. Clones were read by immunoSEQ multiplex PCR, and TCRdb kept only the in-frame ones, dropping some. The V and J calls and the clone size are those of that table, but D and trimming were determined from the DNA. The sample consists of a few hundred thousand clones, around 85% of them appearing once. Ages ranged from 18 to 89 years, with residence in 24 US areas. Participants' reported clinical history set cohort assignment. The TCR sequence derives from a woman in her thirties or forties with acute COVID-19. Sequencing was carried out using PBMCs or T cells enriched from blood (not recorded which).

The CDR3 is CASSKGFAGWRRYF. Here the CDR3 DNA reads TGTGCCAGCAGCAAAGGGTTTGCGGGATGGCGCCGCTACTTC. This chain joins TRBV21-1 and TRBJ2-7; the D segment call TRBD2 is taken from the table without a DNA check. TRBV21-1 has pseudogene status. This CDR3 comprises 14 residues.